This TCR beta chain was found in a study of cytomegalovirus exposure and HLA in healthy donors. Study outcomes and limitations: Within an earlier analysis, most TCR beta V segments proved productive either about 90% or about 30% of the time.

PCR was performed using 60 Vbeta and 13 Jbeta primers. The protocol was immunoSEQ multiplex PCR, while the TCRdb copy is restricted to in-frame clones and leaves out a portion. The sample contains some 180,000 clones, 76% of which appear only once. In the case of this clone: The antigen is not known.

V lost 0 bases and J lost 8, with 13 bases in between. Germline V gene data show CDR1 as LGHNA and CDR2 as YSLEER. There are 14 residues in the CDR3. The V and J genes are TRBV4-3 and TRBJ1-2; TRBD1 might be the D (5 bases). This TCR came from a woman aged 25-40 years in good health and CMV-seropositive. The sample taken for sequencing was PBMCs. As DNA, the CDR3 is TGCGCCAGCAGCCAAGAGGGGCCCCCAGGGGGCTACACCTTC. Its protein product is CASSQEGPPGGYTF.